This T cell receptor beta chain stems from a study of T cell responses to AZD1222 COVID-19 vaccine. The study's findings and limits: Donor demographics were predominantly white British with a female majority; clonal diversity may be underestimated. No repertoire was sampled before or during the peak T cell response, only after it. The breadth and depth of Spike-specific TCRs increased once two AZD1222 doses had been given.

Sequencing used immunoSEQ multiplex PCR; TCRdb keeps in-frame clones, though not all of them. The table lists some 110,000 clones, roughly 82% of them singletons, with 5% in the top ten. The CDR3 extends over 13 amino acids. V was pared by 8 bases and J by 5 bases, with 8 bases of the junction left unmatched. In germline, CDR1 is SGHVS, CDR2 FNYEAQ. For this clone: Its specificity is unknown.

This material consisted of peripheral blood, taken on day 0 of AZD1222 vaccination. The origin of this receptor is an adult in good health. The chain links TRBV7-6 to TRBJ1-2; 7 bases map to TRBD1. CDR3 loop: CASRPSGGYGYTF. The CDR3 DNA is TGTGCCAGCCGACCTTCAGGGGGATATGGCTACACCTTC.